This is a list of T cell receptor beta chains from one sample in a study of STAT3 mutations in large granular lymphocyte leukemia. Some clones are missing from TCRdb's copy, which holds only in-frame ones; the method was immunoSEQ multiplex PCR. The data show 15,000 to 20,000 clones, roughly 81% seen once. Source material: peripheral blood mononuclear cells. The origin of the receptors is a man in his forties or fifties with T-cell large granular lymphocyte leukemia. Some clones in this sample may be carry-over from other donors' samples. CDR3s include the opening cysteine and the closing phenylalanine or tryptophan. A D gene is named only where the DNA matches it firmly. Clone size is given for some rows only: seen once, a few or many times, or a class if the clone is expanded.

V gene	clone size	J gene	D gene	CDR3 DNA	CDR3 protein
TRBV5-4	few	TRBJ2-4	NA	TGTGCCAGCAGCTTGGGAGATTCTCTAGCCAAAAACATTCAGTACTTC	CASSLGDSLAKNIQYF
TRBV18	NA	TRBJ2-1	TRBD2	TGTGCCAGCTCACCCGCGGGGGGCGGCTACAATGAGCAGTTCTTC	CASSPAGGGYNEQFF
TRBV6-6	NA	TRBJ2-3	NA	TGTGCCAGCAGTGCCCGCGGTCCCGCGGTGGCAGATACGCAGTATTTT	CASSARGPAVADTQYF
TRBV4-3	NA	TRBJ1-2	NA	TGCGCCAGCAGCCAAGATCGGGGCCCAAACTATGGCTACACCTTC	CASSQDRGPNYGYTF
TRBV4-2	NA	TRBJ1-6	NA	TGTGCCAGCAGGGGACTGAGGCATAATTCACCCCTCCACTTT	CASRGLRHNSPLHF
TRBV6-6	NA	TRBJ1-1	TRBD1	TGTGCCAGCAGTTACGGACAGGGCACTGAAGCTTTCTTT	CASSYGQGTEAFF
TRBV10-1	NA	TRBJ1-5	NA	TGCGCCAGCCAAGGACAGCACGATCAGCCCCAGCATTTT	CASQGQHDQPQHF
TRBV4-3	NA	TRBJ2-4	TRBD1	TGCGCCAGCAGCCAAGGACAGGGGCTAGCCAAAAACATTCAGTACTTC	CASSQGQGLAKNIQYF
TRBV21-1	NA	TRBJ1-1	NA	TGTGCCAGCAGCGCTCCCGGGACAGCGAACACTGAAGCTTTCTTT	CASSAPGTANTEAFF
TRBV4-3	once	TRBJ1-1	NA	TGCGCCAGCAGCCAAGATAGAACGGACACTGAAGCTTTCTTT	CASSQDRTDTEAFF
TRBV7-3	few	TRBJ2-1	TRBD1	TGTGCCAGCAGCTTAAGAGTTGGGACAGGGATTTCCAATGAGCAGTTCTTC	CASSLRVGTGISNEQFF
TRBV7-2	NA	TRBJ1-5	NA	TGTGCCAGCAGCGATCTAGGTCAGCCCCAGCATTTT	CASSDLGQPQHF
TRBV11-3	NA	TRBJ2-7	NA	TGTGCCAGCAGCACAGGGTCGCACTACGAGCAGTACTTC	CASSTGSHYEQYF
TRBV28	few	TRBJ2-2	NA	TGTGCCAGCCCGTCAAGGAACACCGGGGAGCTGTTTTTT	CASPSRNTGELFF
TRBV7-8	NA	TRBJ2-1	NA	TGTGCCAGCAGCTTAGGTTTGTCCCCAGGGAACAATGAGCAGTTCTTC	CASSLGLSPGNNEQFF
TRBV2	NA	TRBJ2-7	TRBD2	TGTGCCAGCAGTGGGCGTGCTAGCGGGATCTACGAGCAGTACTTC	CASSGRASGIYEQYF
TRBV9	NA	TRBJ2-5	TRBD1	TGTGCCAGCAGCCCCATCAGGGGGGAGACCCAGTACTTC	CASSPIRGETQYF
TRBV2	few	TRBJ2-3	TRBD2	TGTGCCAGCTCTTCTCCAGCGGGAGCATCCGATACGCAGTATTTT	CASSSPAGASDTQYF
TRBV30	NA	TRBJ1-3	TRBD1	TGTGCCTGGAGTAAGGACAGGCTCTCTGGAAACACCATATATTTT	CAWSKDRLSGNTIYF
TRBV28	few	TRBJ2-7	NA	TGTGCCAGCGGTGTAGGGGCCCGCTACGAGCAGTACTTC	CASGVGARYEQYF
TRBV25-1	few	TRBJ1-2	TRBD1	TGTGCCAGCAGAGAGAAAGGACAGGAAGGGGTCAACTATGGCTACACCTTC	CASREKGQEGVNYGYTF
TRBV7-2	NA	TRBJ2-2	NA	TGTGCCAGCAGCTTAGTATCCCGTAGGGACACCGGGGAGCTGTTTTTT	CASSLVSRRDTGELFF
TRBV28	NA	TRBJ2-2	NA	TGTGCCAGCAGCCGGGGGCGGAACACCGGGGAGCTGTTTTTT	CASSRGRNTGELFF
TRBV5-6	NA	TRBJ1-5	NA	TGTGCCAGCAGCTTGCGGGGACGAGAAAATCAGCCCCAGCATTTT	CASSLRGRENQPQHF
TRBV10-3	NA	TRBJ1-2	NA	TGTGCCATCAGTGAGGCGGGCCTCTCCAACTATGGCTACACCTTC	CAISEAGLSNYGYTF
TRBV18	once	TRBJ1-3	NA	TGTGCCAGCTCACCACCCCAGTTTGGCTCTGGAAACACCATATATTTT	CASSPPQFGSGNTIYF
TRBV19	NA	TRBJ1-1	NA	TGTGCCAGTAGTCAGGGACGGGCGAACACTGAAGCTTTCTTT	CASSQGRANTEAFF
TRBV27	NA	TRBJ1-1	NA	TGTGCCAGCATCCCTGAAGGGGCCACTGAAGCTTTCTTT	CASIPEGATEAFF
TRBV2	NA	TRBJ2-1	NA	TGTGCCAGCAGCAGAGCGGCGGTCGGGATACATGAGCAGTTCTTC	CASSRAAVGIHEQFF
TRBV29-1	NA	TRBJ2-7	TRBD1	TGCAGCGTTGAATCGGGACAGAACTACGAGCAGTACTTC	CSVESGQNYEQYF
TRBV12-5	NA	TRBJ2-7	NA	TGTGCTAGTGGTTTGGTAATCCACGAGCAGTACTTC	CASGLVIHEQYF
TRBV2	NA	TRBJ2-3	TRBD1	TGTGCCAGCAGTAGGGACAGGGTCCCAGATACGCAGTATTTT	CASSRDRVPDTQYF
TRBV6-5	NA	TRBJ2-4	TRBD1	TGTGCCAGCAGGACTAAGGACAGGAGGAACATTCAGTACTTC	CASRTKDRRNIQYF
TRBV9	NA	TRBJ2-7	NA	TGTGCCAGCAGCGTACAGCCTAGGGGGGAGCAGTACTTC	CASSVQPRGEQYF
TRBV6-5	NA	TRBJ2-7	NA	TGTGCCAGCAGAAAAACCGGGGACTCCTACGAGCAGTACTTC	CASRKTGDSYEQYF
TRBV9	NA	TRBJ1-2	TRBD1	TGTGCCAGCAGCGTTCGGCCGGGACAGATCTATGGCTACACCTTC	CASSVRPGQIYGYTF
TRBV19	NA	TRBJ2-7	NA	TGTGCCAGTAGTACCCGGGGGCAGTACGGGCAGTACTTC	CASSTRGQYGQYF
TRBV10-3	NA	TRBJ1-1	NA	TGTGCCATCAGTGAGCCAGGGCAAGGTGAAGCTTTCTTT	CAISEPGQGEAFF
TRBV5-1	NA	TRBJ2-7	TRBD2	TGCGCCAGCAGCCAGGGAGGGGTCTACGAGCAGTACTTC	CASSQGGVYEQYF
TRBV19	NA	TRBJ2-7	NA	TGTGCCAGTAGTCTCCAGGGGAAGGGCACCTACGAGCAGTACTTC	CASSLQGKGTYEQYF
TRBV7-8	NA	TRBJ2-7	NA	TGTGCCAGCAGTTCGACAGGACCCTACGAGCAGTACTTC	CASSSTGPYEQYF
TRBV7-8	NA	TRBJ1-5	TRBD1	TGTGCCAGCAGCTTAGCGGGACAGGGGGATCAGCCCCAGCATTTT	CASSLAGQGDQPQHF
TRBV30	NA	TRBJ2-7	TRBD1	TGTGCCTGGAGCCCCGGGACAGGGGGCGAGCAGTACTTC	CAWSPGTGGEQYF
TRBV5-4	NA	TRBJ2-2	TRBD1	TGTGCCAGCAGCCACAGGGGAACCGGGGAGCTGTTTTTT	CASSHRGTGELFF
TRBV4-3	NA	TRBJ1-1	TRBD1	TGCGCCAGCAGCCAAGATTCCAGGGACAGGGCCGCAGCTTTCTTT	CASSQDSRDRAAAFF
TRBV4-1	NA	TRBJ1-4	NA	TGCGCCAGCAGCCAAGGGGTGTCCAGGGCGGCTAATGAAAAACTGTTTTTT	CASSQGVSRAANEKLFF
TRBV2	NA	TRBJ1-5	TRBD1	TGTGCCAGCAGGGATATACAGGGGGCGCACGGTCAGCCCCAGCATTTT	CASRDIQGAHGQPQHF
TRBV6-1	once	TRBJ2-1	TRBD1	TGTGCCAGCACCAGGACAGGCCCCGGTCCTCGGTTCTTC	CASTRTGPGPRFF
TRBV5-1	NA	TRBJ2-3	NA	TGCGCCAGCAGCCAAGGCCAAACCGGCACAGATACGCAGTATTTT	CASSQGQTGTDTQYF
TRBV11-2	NA	TRBJ2-7	TRBD1	TGTGCCAGCAGCTTAAGGTCGGGGACAGGAACCTACGAGCAGTACTTC	CASSLRSGTGTYEQYF